This T cell receptor beta chain emerged from a study of low-dose radiotherapy and immunotherapy resistance in tumors. As for the study in general: Fractions of 0.5 Gy went to Cohort 1 every 2 weeks, totaling 6.5 Gy. Patients took oral aspirin 300 mg daily for four cycles from cycle 1 day 1.

Time point indicated: after trial treatment. This sample's treatment: LDRT plus nivolumab, ipilimumab, low-dose cyclophosphamide and aspirin (RACIN trial). As their treatment, donors received nivolumab, ipilimumab, aspirin, low-dose cyclophosphamide and low-dose radiotherapy. cDNA synthesis used a TRAV/TRBV-specific primer set for both chains. The TCRs were subjected to amplification over roughly 20 PCR cycles employing a constant-region primer in conjunction with a V-primer adapter. TCRdb reprocessed the reads with MiXCR, giving one entry per CDR3 protein. The repertoire holds about 35,000 distinct CDR3 sequences, with around 21% as singletons. The table lists this clonotype with many counts. This TCR was sampled from a female donor with ovarian cancer. Sample: PBMCs, taken after low-dose radiotherapy plus immunotherapy.

The CDR3: CSVETNLYTF. The DNA of the CDR3 is TGCAGCGTCGAAACCAACCTCTACACCTTC. The V gene is TRBV29-1, the J gene TRBJ1-2; D gene unclear. Germline values: CDR1 SQVTM, CDR2 ANQGSEA. V gave up 6 bases and J gave up 10 bases, with 12 bases separating them. The CDR3 is made up of 10 amino acids.